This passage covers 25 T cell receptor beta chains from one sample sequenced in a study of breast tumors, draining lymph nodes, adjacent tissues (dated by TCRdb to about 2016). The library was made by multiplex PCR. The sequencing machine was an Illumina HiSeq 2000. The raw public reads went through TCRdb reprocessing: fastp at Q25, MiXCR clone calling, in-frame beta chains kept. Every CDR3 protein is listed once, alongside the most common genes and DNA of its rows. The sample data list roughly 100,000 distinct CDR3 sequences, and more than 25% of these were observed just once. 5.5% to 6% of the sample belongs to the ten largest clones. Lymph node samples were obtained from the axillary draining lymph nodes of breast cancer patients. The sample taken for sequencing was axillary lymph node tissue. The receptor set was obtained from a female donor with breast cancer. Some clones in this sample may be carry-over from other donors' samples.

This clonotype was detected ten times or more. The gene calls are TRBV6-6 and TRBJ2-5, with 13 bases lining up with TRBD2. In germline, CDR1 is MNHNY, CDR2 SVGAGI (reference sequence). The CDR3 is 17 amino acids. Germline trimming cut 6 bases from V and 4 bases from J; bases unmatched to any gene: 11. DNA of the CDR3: TGTGCCAGCAGCGTACTAGCGGGGGGGATTAGAGGAGAGACCCAGTACTTC. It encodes CASSVLAGGIRGETQYF.

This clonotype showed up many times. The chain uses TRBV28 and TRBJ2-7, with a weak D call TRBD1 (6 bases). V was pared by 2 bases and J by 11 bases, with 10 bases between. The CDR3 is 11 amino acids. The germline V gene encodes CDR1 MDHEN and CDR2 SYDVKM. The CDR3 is CASSLGQGKYF. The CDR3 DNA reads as TGTGCCAGCAGTTTAGGCCAGGGGAAGTACTTC. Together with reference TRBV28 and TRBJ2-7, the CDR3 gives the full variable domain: DVKVTQSSRYLVKRTGEKVFLECVQDMDHENMFWYRQDPGLGLRLIYFSYDVKMKEKGDIPEGYSVSREKKERFSLILESASTNQTSMYLCASSLGQGKYFGPGTRLTVT.

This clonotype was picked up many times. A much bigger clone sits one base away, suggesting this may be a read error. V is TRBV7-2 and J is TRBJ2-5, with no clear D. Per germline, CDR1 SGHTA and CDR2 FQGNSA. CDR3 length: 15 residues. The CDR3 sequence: CASSFGGDFVETQHF. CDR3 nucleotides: TGTGCCAGCAGCTTCGGTGGGGATTTCGTAGAGACCCAGCACTTC. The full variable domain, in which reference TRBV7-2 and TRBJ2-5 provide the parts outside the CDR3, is GAGVSQSPSNKVTEKGKDVELRCDPISGHTALYWYRQSLGQGLEFLIYFQGNSAPDKSGLPSDRFSAERTGGSVSTLTIQRTQQEDSAVYLCASSFGGDFVETQHFGPGTRLLVL.

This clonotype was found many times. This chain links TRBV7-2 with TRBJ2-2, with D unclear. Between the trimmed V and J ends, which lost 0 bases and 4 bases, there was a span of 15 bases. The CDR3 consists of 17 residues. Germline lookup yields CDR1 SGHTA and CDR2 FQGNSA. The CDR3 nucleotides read TGTGCCAGCAGCTTAGCCCCGGGCGCCTCCCCCACCGGGGAGCTGTTTTTT. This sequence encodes CASSLAPGASPTGELFF.

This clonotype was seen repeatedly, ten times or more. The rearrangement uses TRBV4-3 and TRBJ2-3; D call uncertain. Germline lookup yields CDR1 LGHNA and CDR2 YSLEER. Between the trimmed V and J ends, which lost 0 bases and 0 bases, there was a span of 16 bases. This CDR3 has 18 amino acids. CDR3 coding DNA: TGCGCCAGCAGCCAAGATGGGCAGGCCGAACATAGCACAGATACGCAGTATTTT. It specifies CASSQDGQAEHSTDTQYF.

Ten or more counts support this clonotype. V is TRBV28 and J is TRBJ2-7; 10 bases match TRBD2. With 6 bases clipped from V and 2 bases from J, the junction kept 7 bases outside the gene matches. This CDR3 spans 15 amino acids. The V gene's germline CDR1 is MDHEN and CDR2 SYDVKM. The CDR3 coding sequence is TGTGCCAGCAGGCCGCTAGCGGGGGTTCCCTACGAGCAGTACTTC. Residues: CASRPLAGVPYEQYF.

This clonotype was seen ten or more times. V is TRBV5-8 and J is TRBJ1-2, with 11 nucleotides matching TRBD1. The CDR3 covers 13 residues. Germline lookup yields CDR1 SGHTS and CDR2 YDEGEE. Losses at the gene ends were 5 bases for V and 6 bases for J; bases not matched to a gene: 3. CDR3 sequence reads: CASSSDRGHGYTF. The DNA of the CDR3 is TGTGCCAGCAGTTCGGACAGGGGGCATGGCTACACCTTC. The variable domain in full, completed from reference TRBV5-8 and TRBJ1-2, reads EAGVTQSPTHLIKTRGQQATLRCSPISGHTSVYWYQQALGLGLQFLLWYDEGEERNRGNFPPRFSGRQFPNYSSELNVNALELEDSALYLCASSSDRGHGYTFGSGTRLTVV.

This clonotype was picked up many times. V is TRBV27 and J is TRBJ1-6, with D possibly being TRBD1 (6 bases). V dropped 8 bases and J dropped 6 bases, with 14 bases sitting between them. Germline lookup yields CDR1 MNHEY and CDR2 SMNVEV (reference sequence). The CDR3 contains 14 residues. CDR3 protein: CASHRPGVNSPLHF. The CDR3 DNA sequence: TGTGCCAGCCATCGGCCAGGGGTTAATTCACCCCTCCACTTT.

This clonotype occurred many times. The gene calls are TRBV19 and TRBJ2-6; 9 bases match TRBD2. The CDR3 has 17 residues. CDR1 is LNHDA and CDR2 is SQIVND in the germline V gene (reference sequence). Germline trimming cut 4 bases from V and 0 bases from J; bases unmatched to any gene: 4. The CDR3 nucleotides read TGTGCCAGTAGTAGAGTAGCGGGGGACTCTGGGGCCAACGTCCTGACTTTC. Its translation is CASSRVAGDSGANVLTF. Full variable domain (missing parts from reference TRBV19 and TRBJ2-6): DGGITQSPKYLFRKEGQNVTLSCEQNLNHDAMYWYRQDPGQGLRLIYYSQIVNDFQKGDIAEGYSVSREKKESFPLTVTSAQKNPTAFYLCASSRVAGDSGANVLTFGAGSRLTVL.

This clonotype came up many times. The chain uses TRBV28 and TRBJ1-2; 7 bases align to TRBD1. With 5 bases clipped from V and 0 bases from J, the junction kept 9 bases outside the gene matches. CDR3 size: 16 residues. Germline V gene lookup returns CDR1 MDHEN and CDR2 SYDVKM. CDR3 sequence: CASSPPGQATNYGYTF. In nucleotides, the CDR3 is TGTGCCAGCAGTCCCCCCGGACAGGCGACTAACTATGGCTACACCTTC.

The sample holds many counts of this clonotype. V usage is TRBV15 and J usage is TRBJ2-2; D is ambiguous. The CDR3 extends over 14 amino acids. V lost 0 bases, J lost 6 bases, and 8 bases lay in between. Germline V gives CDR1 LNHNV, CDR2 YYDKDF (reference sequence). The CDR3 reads CATSRDYQAGELFF. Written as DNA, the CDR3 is TGTGCCACCAGCAGAGATTACCAGGCCGGGGAGCTGTTTTTT.

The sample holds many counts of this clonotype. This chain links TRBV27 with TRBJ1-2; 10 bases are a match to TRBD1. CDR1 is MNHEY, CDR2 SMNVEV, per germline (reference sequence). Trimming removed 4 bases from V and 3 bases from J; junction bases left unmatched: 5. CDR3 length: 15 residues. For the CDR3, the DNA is TGTGCCAGCAGTTCCCCGGGACAGGGGTACTATGGCTACACCTTC. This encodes CASSSPGQGYYGYTF.

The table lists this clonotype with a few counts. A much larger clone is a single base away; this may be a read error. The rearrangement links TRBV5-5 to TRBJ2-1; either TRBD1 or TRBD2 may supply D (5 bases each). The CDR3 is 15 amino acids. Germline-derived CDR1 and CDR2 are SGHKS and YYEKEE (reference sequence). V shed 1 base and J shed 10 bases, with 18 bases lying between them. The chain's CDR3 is CASSLMTAAGSEQFF. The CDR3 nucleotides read TGTGCCAGCAGCTTGATGACAGCGGCTGGGTCGGAGCAGTTCTTC.

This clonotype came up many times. CDR3 nucleotide sequence: TGCAGCGTTGAACGCACCGCAGGGGGCGGGTACACAGATACGCAGTATTTT. Translating it yields CSVERTAGGGYTDTQYF. V and J are TRBV29-1 and TRBJ2-3; 8 bases match TRBD1. Germline CDR1 reads SQVTM; CDR2 reads ANQGSEA. V was pared by 2 bases and J by 2 bases, with 12 bases of the junction left unmatched. This CDR3 comprises 17 residues.

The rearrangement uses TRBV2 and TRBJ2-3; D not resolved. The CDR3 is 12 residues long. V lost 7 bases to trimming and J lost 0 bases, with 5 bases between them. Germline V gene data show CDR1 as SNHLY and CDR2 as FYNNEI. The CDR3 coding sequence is TGTGCCAGCACCCAAAGCACAGATACGCAGTATTTT. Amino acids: CASTQSTDTQYF.

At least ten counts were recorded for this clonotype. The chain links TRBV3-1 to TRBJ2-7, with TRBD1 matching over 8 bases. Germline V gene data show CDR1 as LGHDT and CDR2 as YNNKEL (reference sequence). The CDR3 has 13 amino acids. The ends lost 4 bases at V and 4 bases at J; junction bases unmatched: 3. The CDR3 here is CASSPQGAYEQYF. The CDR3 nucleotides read TGTGCCAGCAGCCCTCAGGGGGCGTACGAGCAGTACTTC.

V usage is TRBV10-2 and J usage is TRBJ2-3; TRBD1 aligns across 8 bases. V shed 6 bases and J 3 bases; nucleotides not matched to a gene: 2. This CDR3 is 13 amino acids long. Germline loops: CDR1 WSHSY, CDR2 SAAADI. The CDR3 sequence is CASSQGATDTQYF. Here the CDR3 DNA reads TGCGCCAGCAGCCAGGGGGCAACAGATACGCAGTATTTT.

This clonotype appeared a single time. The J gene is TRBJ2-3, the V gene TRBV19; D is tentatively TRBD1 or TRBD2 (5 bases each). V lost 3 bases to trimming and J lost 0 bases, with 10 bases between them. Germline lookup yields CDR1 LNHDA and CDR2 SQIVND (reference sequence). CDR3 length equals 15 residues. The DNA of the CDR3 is TGTGCCAGTAGTATTGGGGACGGGAGCACAGATACGCAGTATTTT. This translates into CASSIGDGSTDTQYF. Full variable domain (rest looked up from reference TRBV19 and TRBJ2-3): DGGITQSPKYLFRKEGQNVTLSCEQNLNHDAMYWYRQDPGQGLRLIYYSQIVNDFQKGDIAEGYSVSREKKESFPLTVTSAQKNPTAFYLCASSIGDGSTDTQYFGPGTRLTVL.

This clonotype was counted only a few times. CDR3: CASHRGAYEAFF. The CDR3 bases are TGTGCCAGCCACCGCGGTGCATACGAAGCTTTCTTT. The genes are TRBV6-6 and TRBJ1-1; D remains unclear. Trimming removed 8 bases at V and 8 bases at J, with 15 bases between. The CDR3 contains 12 residues. Germline-derived CDR1 and CDR2 are MNHNY and SVGAGI (reference sequence).

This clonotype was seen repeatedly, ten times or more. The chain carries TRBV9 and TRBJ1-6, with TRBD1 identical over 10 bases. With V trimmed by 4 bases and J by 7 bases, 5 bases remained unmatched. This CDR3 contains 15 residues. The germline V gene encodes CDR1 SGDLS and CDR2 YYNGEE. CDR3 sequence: CASSSGQGENSPLHF. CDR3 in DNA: TGTGCCAGCAGCTCTGGACAGGGGGAGAATTCACCCCTCCACTTT.

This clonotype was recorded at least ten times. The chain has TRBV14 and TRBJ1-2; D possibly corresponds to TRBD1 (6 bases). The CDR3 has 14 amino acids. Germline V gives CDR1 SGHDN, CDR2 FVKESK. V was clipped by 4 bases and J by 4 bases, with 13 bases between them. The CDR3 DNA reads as TGTGCCAGCAGCCCCCAGAGGGGGGTCTATGGCTACACCTTC. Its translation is CASSPQRGVYGYTF. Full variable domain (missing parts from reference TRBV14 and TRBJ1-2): EAGVTQFPSHSVIEKGQTVTLRCDPISGHDNLYWYRRVMGKEIKFLLHFVKESKQDESGMPNNRFLAERTGGTYSTLKVQPAELEDSGVYFCASSPQRGVYGYTFGSGTRLTVV.

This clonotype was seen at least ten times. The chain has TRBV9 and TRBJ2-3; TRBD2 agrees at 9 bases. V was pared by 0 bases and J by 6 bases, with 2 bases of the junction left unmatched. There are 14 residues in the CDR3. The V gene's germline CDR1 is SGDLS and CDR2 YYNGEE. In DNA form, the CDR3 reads TGTGCCAGCAGCGTAGTAGCGGGAGACGATACGCAGTATTTT. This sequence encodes CASSVVAGDDTQYF.

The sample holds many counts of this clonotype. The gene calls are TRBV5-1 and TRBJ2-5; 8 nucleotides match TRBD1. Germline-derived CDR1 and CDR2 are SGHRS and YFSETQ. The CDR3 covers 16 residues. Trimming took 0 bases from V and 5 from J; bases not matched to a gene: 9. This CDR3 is CASSLGSGGAGETQYF. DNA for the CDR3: TGCGCCAGCAGCTTGGGCTCAGGGGGCGCGGGGGAGACCCAGTACTTC.

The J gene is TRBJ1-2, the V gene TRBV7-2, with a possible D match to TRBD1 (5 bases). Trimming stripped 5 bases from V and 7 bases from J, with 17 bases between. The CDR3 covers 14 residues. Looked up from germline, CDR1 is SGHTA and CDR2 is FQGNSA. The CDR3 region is CASSPTGTGGGYTF. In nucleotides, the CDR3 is TGTGCCAGCAGCCCCACCGGAACAGGAGGTGGCTACACCTTC.

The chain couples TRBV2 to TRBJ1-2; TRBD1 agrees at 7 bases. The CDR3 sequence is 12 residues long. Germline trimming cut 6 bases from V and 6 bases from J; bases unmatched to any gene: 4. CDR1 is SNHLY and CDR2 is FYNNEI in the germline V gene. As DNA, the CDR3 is TGTGCCAGCAGCCTACAGGGGAATGGCTACACCTTC. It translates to CASSLQGNGYTF.